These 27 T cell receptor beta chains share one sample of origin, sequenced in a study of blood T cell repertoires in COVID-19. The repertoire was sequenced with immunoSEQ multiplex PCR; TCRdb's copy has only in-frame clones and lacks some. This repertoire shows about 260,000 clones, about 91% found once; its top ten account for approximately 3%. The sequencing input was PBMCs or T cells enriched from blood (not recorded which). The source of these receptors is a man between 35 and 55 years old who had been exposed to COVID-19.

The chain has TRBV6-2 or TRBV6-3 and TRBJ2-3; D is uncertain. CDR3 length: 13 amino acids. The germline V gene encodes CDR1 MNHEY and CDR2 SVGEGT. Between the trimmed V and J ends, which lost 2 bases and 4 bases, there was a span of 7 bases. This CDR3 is CASSYTRADTQYF. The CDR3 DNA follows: TGTGCCAGCAGTTACACCCGGGCAGATACGCAGTATTTT.

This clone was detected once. The CDR3 protein is CASSPIEYRDEQYF. CDR3 nucleotides: TGTGCCAGCAGCCCAATAGAATACAGGGACGAGCAGTACTTC. The chain links TRBV14 to TRBJ2-7; D may be TRBD1 (6 bases). The length of the CDR3 is 14 residues. Germline CDR1 reads SGHDN; CDR2 reads FVKESK. Trimming stripped 4 bases from V and 5 bases from J, with 15 bases between.

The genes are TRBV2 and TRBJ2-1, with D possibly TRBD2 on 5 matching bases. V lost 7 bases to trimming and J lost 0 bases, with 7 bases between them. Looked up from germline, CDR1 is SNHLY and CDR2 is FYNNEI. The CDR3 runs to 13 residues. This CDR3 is CASNGLSYNEQFF. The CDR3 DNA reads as TGTGCCAGCAATGGACTCTCCTACAATGAGCAGTTCTTC.

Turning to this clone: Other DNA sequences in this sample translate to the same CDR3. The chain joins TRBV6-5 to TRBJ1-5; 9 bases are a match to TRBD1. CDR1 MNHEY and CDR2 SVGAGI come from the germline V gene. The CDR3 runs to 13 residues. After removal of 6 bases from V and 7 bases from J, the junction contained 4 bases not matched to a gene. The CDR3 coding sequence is TGTGCCAGCAGACAGGGGGCTCGGCAGCCCCAGCATTTT. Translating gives CASRQGARQPQHF.

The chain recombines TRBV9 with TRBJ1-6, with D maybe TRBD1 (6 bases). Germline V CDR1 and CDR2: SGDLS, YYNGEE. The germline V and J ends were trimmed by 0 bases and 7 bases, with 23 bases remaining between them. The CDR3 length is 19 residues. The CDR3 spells CASSVDGTARPGVNSPLHF. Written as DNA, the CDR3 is TGTGCCAGCAGCGTAGATGGGACCGCACGCCCAGGGGTAAATTCACCCCTCCACTTT.

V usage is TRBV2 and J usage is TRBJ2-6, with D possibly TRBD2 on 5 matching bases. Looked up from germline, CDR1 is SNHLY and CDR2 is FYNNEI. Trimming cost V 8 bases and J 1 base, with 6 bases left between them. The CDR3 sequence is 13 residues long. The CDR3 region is CASEGSGANVLTF. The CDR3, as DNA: TGTGCCAGCGAGGGTTCTGGGGCCAACGTCCTGACTTTC.

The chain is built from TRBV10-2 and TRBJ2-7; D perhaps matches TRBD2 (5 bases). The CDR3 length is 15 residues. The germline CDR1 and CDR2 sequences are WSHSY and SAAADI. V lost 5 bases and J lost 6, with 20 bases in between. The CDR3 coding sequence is TGCGCCAGCAGTTTTCCTATTATCGGGGTAACCGAGCAGTACTTC. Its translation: CASSFPIIGVTEQYF.

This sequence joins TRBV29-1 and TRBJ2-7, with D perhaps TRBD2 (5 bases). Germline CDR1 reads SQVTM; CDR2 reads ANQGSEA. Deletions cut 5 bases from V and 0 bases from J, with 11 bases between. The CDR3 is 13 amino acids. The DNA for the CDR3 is TGCAGCGTTTTCAGCGGTTTCTCCTACGAGCAGTACTTC. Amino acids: CSVFSGFSYEQYF.

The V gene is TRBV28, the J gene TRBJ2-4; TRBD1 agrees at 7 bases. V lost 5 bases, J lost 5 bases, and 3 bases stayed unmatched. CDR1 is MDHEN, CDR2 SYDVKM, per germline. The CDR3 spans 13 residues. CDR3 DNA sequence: TGTGCCAGCAGTCGACAGGGCGAAAACATTCAGTACTTC. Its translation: CASSRQGENIQYF.

The CDR3 region is CASSLGAGGADTQYF. The CDR3 nucleotides read TGTGCCAGCAGCTTAGGGGCAGGGGGAGCAGATACGCAGTATTTT. This sequence joins TRBV7-6 and TRBJ2-3, with TRBD1 identical over 7 bases. CDR3 size: 15 residues. Trimming at V came to 1 base and at J to 4 bases, leaving 5 bases not matched to a gene. Germline V lookup: CDR1 SGHVS, CDR2 FNYEAQ.

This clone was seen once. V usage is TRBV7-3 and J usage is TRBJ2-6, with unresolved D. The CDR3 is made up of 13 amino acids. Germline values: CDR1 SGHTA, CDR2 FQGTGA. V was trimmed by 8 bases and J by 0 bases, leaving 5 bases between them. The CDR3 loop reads CASASSGANVLTF. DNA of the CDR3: TGTGCCAGCGCCAGCTCTGGGGCCAACGTCCTGACTTTC.

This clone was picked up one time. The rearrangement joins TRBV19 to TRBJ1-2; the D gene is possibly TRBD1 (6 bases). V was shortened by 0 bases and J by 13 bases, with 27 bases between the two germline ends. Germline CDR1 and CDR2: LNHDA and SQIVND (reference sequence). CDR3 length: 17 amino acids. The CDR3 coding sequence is TGTGCCAGTAGTATAGACAACGAATACAGGGTTTCGTCCTCCCCCACCTTC. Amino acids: CASSIDNEYRVSSSPTF.

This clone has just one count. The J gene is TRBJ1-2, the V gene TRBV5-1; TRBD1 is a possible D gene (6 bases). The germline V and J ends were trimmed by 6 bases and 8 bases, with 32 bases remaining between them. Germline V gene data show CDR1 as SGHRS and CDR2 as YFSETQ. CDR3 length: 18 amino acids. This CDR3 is CASTPGPDRPLLPQGYTF. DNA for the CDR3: TGCGCCAGCACCCCCGGCCCGGACAGACCGCTACTCCCCCAAGGCTACACCTTC. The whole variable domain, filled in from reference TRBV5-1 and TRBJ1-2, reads KAGVTQTPRYLIKTRGQQVTLSCSPISGHRSVSWYQQTPGQGLQFLFEYFSETQRNKGNFPGRFSGRQFSNSRSEMNVSTLELGDSALYLCASTPGPDRPLLPQGYTFGSGTRLTVV.

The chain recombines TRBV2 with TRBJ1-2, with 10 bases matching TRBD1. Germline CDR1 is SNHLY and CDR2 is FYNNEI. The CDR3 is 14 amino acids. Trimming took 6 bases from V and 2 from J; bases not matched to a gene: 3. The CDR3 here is CASSEGQGNYGYTF. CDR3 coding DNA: TGTGCCAGCAGCGAGGGACAGGGGAACTATGGCTACACCTTC.

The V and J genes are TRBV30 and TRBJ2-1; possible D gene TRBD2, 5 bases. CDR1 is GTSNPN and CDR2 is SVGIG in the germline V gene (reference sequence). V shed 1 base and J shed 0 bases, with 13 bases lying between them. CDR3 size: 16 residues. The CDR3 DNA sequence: TGTGCCTGGAGTGGAGCCGGCGGGCGCTCCTACAATGAGCAGTTCTTC. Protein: CAWSGAGGRSYNEQFF.

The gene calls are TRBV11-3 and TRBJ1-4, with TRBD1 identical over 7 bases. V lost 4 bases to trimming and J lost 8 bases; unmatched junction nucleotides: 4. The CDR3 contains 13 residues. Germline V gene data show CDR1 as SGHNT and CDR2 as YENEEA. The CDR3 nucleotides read TGTGCCAGCAGCTCCCTCAGGGGGGAAAAACTGTTTTTT. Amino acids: CASSSLRGEKLFF. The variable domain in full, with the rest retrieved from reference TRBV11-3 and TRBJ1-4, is EAGVVQSPRYKIIEKKQPVAFWCNPISGHNTLYWYLQNLGQGPELLIRYENEEAVDDSQLPKDRFSAERLKGVDSTLKIQPAELGDSAVYLCASSSLRGEKLFFGSGTQLSVL.

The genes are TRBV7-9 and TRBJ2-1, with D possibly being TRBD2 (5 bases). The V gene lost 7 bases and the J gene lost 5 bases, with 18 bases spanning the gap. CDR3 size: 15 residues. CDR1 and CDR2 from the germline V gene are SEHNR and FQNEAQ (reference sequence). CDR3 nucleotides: TGTGCCAGCACCTCGATCGGGGAAAACAACAATGAGCAGTTCTTC. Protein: CASTSIGENNNEQFF.

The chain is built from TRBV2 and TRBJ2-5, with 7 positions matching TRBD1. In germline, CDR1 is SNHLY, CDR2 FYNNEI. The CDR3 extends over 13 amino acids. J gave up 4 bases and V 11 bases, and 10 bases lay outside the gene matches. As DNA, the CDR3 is TGTGCCCTACGAGGGGGACAGCGAGAGACCCAGTACTTC. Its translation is CALRGGQRETQYF.

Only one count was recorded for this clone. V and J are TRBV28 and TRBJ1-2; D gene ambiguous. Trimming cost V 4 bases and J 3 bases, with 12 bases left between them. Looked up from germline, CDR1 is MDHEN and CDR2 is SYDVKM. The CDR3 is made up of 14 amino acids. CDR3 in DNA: TGTGCCAGCAGTTCCGGGGTAGATGACTATGGCTACACCTTC. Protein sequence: CASSSGVDDYGYTF.

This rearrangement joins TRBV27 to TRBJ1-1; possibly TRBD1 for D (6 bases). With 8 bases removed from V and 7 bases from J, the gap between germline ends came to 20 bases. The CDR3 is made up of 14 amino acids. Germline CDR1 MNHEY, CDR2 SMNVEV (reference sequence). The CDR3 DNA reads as TGTGCCAGCTATACTAACGGGGGGGCAAGTGAAGCTTTCTTT. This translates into CASYTNGGASEAFF.

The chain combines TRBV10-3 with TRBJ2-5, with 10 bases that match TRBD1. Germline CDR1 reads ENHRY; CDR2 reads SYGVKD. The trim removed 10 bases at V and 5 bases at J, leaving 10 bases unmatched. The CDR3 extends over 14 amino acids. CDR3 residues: CATARTGGRETQYF. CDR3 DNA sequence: TGTGCCACCGCCCGGACAGGGGGAAGGGAGACCCAGTACTTC.

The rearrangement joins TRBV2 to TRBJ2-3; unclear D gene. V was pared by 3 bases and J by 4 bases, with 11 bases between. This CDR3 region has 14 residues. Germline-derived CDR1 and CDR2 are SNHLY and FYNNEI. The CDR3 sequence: CASSDSRLADTQYF. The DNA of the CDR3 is TGTGCCAGCAGTGATTCGAGGTTGGCAGATACGCAGTATTTT.

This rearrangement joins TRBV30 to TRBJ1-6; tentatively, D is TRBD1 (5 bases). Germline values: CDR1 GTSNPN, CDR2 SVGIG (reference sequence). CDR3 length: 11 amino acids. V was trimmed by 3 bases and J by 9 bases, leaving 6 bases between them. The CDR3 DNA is TGTGCCTGGAGAAGGGGTTCACCCCTCCACTTT. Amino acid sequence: CAWRRGSPLHF. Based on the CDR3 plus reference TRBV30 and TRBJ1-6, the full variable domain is SQTIHQWPATLVQPVGSPLSLECTVEGTSNPNLYWYRQAAGRGLQLLFYSVGIGQISSEVPQNLSASRPQDRQFILSSKKLLLSDSGFYLCAWRRGSPLHFGNGTRLTVT.

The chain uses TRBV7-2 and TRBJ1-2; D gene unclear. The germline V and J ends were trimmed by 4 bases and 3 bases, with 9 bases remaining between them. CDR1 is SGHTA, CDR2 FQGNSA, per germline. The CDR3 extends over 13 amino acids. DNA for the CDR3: TGTGCCAGCAGCTCTCGAATAGACTATGGCTACACCTTC. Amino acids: CASSSRIDYGYTF.

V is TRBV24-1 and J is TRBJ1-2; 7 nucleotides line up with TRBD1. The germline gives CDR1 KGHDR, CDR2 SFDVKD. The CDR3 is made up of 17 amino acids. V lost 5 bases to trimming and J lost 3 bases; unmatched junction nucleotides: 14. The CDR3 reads CATSGLELDGTDYGYTF. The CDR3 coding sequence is TGTGCCACCAGTGGACTGGAGCTTGACGGGACAGACTATGGCTACACCTTC.

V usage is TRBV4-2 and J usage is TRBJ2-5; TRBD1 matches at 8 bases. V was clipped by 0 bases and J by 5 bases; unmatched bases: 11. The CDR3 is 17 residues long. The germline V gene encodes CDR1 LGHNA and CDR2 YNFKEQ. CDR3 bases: TGTGCCAGCAGCCAAGAACCCCCAGGACAGGGCAGCGAGACCCAGTACTTC. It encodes CASSQEPPGQGSETQYF.

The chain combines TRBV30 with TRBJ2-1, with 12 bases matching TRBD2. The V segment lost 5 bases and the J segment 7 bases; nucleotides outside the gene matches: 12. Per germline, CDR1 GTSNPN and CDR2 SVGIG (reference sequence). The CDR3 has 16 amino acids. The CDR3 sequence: CAWGGASGRAGNEQFF. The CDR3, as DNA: TGTGCCTGGGGAGGGGCTAGCGGGAGGGCCGGGAATGAGCAGTTCTTC.